Detailed here is one TCR beta chain. This sample was included in a study of blood T cell repertoires in COVID-19. About the study: Sites across the United States, Italy and Spain contributed samples from acute and convalescent COVID-19. T cells, B-cell-depleted T cells, or PBMCs supplied cDNA or gDNA.

In the source study's methods: Researchers report that nucleated cell counts were estimated from reference gene primer amplification. Sequenced by immunoSEQ multiplex PCR; TCRdb stores in-frame clones only, minus some. Clonal size and the V and J genes are those of that table, whereas D and trimming came from the DNA. The sample contains tens of thousands of clones, 75% to 90% of which appear only once. Source material: peripheral blood. The clonotype was recovered from a human donor in a cohort sampled during active COVID-19.

The CDR3 sequence is CSVHGVGEGLSNNEQFF. Written as DNA, the CDR3 is TGCAGCGTCCATGGCGTGGGGGAGGGCCTCTCGAACAATGAGCAGTTCTTC. The genes are TRBV29-1 and TRBJ2-1; 7 nucleotides align to TRBD2. V trimming: 6 bases; J trimming: 5 bases; junction bases outside the gene matches: 19. The CDR3 extends over 17 amino acids. Germline values: CDR1 SQVTM, CDR2 ANQGSEA.